Included here is one TCR beta chain sequence, with context. Profiled with immunoSEQ multiplex PCR; TCRdb holds only in-frame clones, not every one. The sample shows around 200,000 clones, roughly 94% of them seen only once. This specimen comes from a study of control samples from healthy donors and cancer patients. The sequence derives from a man aged 45 to 65 in good health. Specimen: blood.

CDR3 region: CASSLDRSSQPQHF. CDR3 in DNA: TGTGCCAGCAGCCTGGACAGATCAAGTCAGCCCCAGCATTTT. V usage is TRBV2 and J usage is TRBJ1-5; D possibly corresponds to TRBD1 (6 bases). The CDR3 sequence is 14 residues long. The V end was cut by 6 bases, the J end by 6 bases, with 15 bases between. Germline CDR1 reads SNHLY; CDR2 reads FYNNEI.